This T cell receptor (beta chain) emerged from a study of T cell responses to AZD1222 COVID-19 vaccine. Data came from immunoSEQ multiplex PCR; TCRdb stores just in-frame clones and leaves some out. The table has about 100,000 clones, around nine tenths seen once; the top ten hold 1% to 1.5%. Germline CDR1 and CDR2: MDHEN and SYDVKM. The CDR3 is made up of 12 amino acids. Trimming pared 6 bases from V and 9 bases from J, leaving 15 bases between. The rearrangement links TRBV28 to TRBJ2-7; D remains unclear. The TCR comes from an adult in good health. This material consisted of peripheral blood, taken on day 0 of AZD1222 vaccination. The CDR3 DNA reads TGTGCCAGCAGGCATAAATGGGGTGGGCAGTACTTC. Its protein product is CASRHKWGGQYF.